This section outlines one TCR beta chain sequence together with its context. In its sample, this clonotype was seen many times. Its antigen is not yet known. Base qualities are not at hand, and no much larger clone is one base apart. This specimen belongs to a study of neurological immune-mediated disorders (dated by TCRdb to between 2018 and 2020). Looking at the study overall: Among the approximately 34 multiple sclerosis patients, relapsing-remitting MS accounted for about 31 and secondary progressive MS accounted for 3. Peripheral blood TCR-beta repertoires from patients with HTLV-I-associated myelopathy (HAM/TSP), patients with multiple sclerosis, and healthy controls were compared in the study using UMI-based sequencing. Alongside PBMC samples, the set of 106 TCR-beta libraries contained longitudinal samples, technical triplicates, and paired CD4+ and CD8+ T-cell subsets that had been sorted. The cohort comprised around 70 subjects: 14 HAM/TSP patients, 35 or so multiple sclerosis patients and approximately 20 healthy controls. Points the paper makes about the study in general: Repertoires from 18 of 34 MS patients were grouped by phylogenetic analysis into a cluster of related CDR3 sequences, suggesting a possible repertoire-level signature. No association of the MS cluster with clinical or MRI features was observed, and the need for larger cohorts was stated by the authors. No identical CDR3 amino acid sequences were found to be shared among expanded clones across subjects, suggesting that TCR-beta repertoires were private in all groups. The highest TCR clonal expansion was observed in HAM/TSP patients, whereas the lowest was observed in MS patients, even when compared with healthy controls.

To synthesize cDNA, template-switch 5'RACE was performed with a primer carrying a 10-nucleotide random unique molecular identifier so that each TCR transcript was tagged. Each sequencing run produced over 180 million TCR-beta sequences covering 15-18 subjects. Total RNA was extracted with the RNeasy kit. The KAPA Real-time Library Amplification kit was used to amplify TCR-beta VDJ regions with primers targeting the TCR constant region and the 5'RACE anchor. A first PCR added sample indexes and Illumina adaptors, after which a second PCR increased the library yield. After purification with Ampure beads, the TCR product of roughly 650 bp was size-selected on a 2% E-gel SizeSelection system. Library quality was checked on a Bioanalyzer, concentration was measured with Qubit, and libraries were quantified with the Kapa Library Quantification kit before pooling. Libraries were sequenced paired-end 2 x 150 bp on an Illumina HiSeq 2500. To increase sequence diversity, roughly 24-31% phiX was spiked into each library pool. Per the source publication's procedure: Quality-filtered reads were processed with the UMI-based MiGEC pipeline, and over 75% of raw TCR sequences were removed by the MiGEC pipeline during error correction. VDJ genes were aligned to IMGT germline references, and each clonotype was defined by a unique CDR3 amino acid sequence together with V-J genes. Clonal expansion, Shannon diversity, and CDR3 relatedness (CalcPairwiseDistances, ClusterSamples) were evaluated with VDJtools, and phylogenetic trees were built with CLCbio workbench. Using coefficient-of-variation modelling across technical triplicates, the study counted a clone as expanded if it had at least 8 unique UMIs. Clones were called with MiXCR by TCRdb after fastp trimmed the public reads at Q25, and only in-frame beta chains were retained. Every entry covers one CDR3 protein and lists the most common genes and DNA from its rows. Clone size and V and J calls follow TCRdb, not the original study. Recorded for this sample are about 54,000 distinct CDR3 sequences; under 5% of them occurred a single time. The top ten clonotypes cover approximately 2% of the sample.

The germline V gene encodes CDR1 LNHDA and CDR2 SQIVND (reference sequence). V and J are truncated by 3 bases and 0 bases respectively, leaving an intervening sequence of 5 bases. The CDR3 holds 14 amino acids from the cysteine to the phenylalanine. Of all the DNA, just the CDR3 is kept, 42 bases in frame from base 1. For the sorted-subset TCR libraries, the starting material was about 930,000 sorted CD4+ or CD8+ T cells. Multiple sclerosis patients were enrolled in a US clinical protocol evaluating disease progression by magnetic resonance imaging. PBMCs were separated from peripheral blood using Ficoll-Hypaque density gradient centrifugation and then cryopreserved in liquid nitrogen. Paired sorted CD4+ and CD8+ subsets came from healthy controls, HAM/TSP patients and MS patients.

This sequence originates from a woman between 40 and 50 years old with multiple sclerosis. The V gene is TRBV19 and the J gene is TRBJ2-2; the D segment cannot be called with confidence. Sequenced material: CD4+ T cells from blood. The CDR3 sequence is CASSIGTNTGELFF. DNA sequence: TGTGCCAGTAGTATCGGAACGAACACCGGGGAGCTGTTTTTT.